The source of this T cell receptor beta chain is a study of blood T cell repertoires in COVID-19. There are 14 residues in the CDR3. Losses at the gene ends were 7 bases for V and 8 bases for J; bases not matched to a gene: 10. Germline CDR1 and CDR2: KGHSH and LQKENI. The Seattle patients joined while their infection was active and were tracked longitudinally afterward. This clone was observed a few times. In the original processing: Amplification with reference gene primers provided the estimates of nucleated cell counts. Repertoires were generated with immunoSEQ multiplex PCR, while TCRdb's copy carries only in-frame clones and drops some. V and J calls plus clone size are reproduced from that table; the DNA served to infer D and trimming. Among 120,000 to 150,000 clones listed, roughly 89% were seen once.

V and J are TRBV18 and TRBJ1-4, with 7 bases that match TRBD1. Sequencing input: peripheral blood. The receptor was isolated from a man younger than 40 with COVID-19, enrolled during active disease. The CDR3 reads CASCRDRSSEKLFF. Written as DNA, the CDR3 is TGTGCCAGCTGCCGGGACAGATCGTCCGAAAAACTGTTTTTT.